Presented here are 16 T cell receptor beta chains from one specimen sequenced in a study of T cells expressing NK-cell markers. From the 5' RACE reads, TCRdb lists one entry per CDR3 protein and no DNA. The sample's table shows around 140,000 distinct CDR3 sequences. Sequenced: blood T cells: a sorted CD56 or NKG2C T cell subset, CD4+ or CD8+ T cells, or bulk PBMC T cells (not recorded which). The receptors stem from a man between 18 and 35 years old in good health.

The chain employs TRBV7-6 and TRBJ2-3; without DNA, the TCRdb call of TRBD2 cannot be checked. Germline CDR1 SGHVS, CDR2 FNYEAQ. The CDR3 runs 15 residues. The CDR3 is CASSSTSARTDTQYF.

The chain is built from TRBV7-9 and TRBJ1-2. This CDR3 is 14 amino acids long. The germline V gene encodes CDR1 SEHNR and CDR2 FQNEAQ (reference sequence). CDR3 sequence: CASSSQEGPYGYTF.

J is TRBJ2-2 and V is TRBV12-3 or TRBV12-4; TCRdb gives TRBD1 as the D gene, but with no DNA this cannot be confirmed. The CDR3 contains 14 residues. CDR3 sequence reads: CASTGRGPTGELFF.

This chain uses TRBV11-2 with TRBJ2-2. CDR1 and CDR2 from the germline V gene are SGHAT and FQNNGV. CDR3 length: 13 residues. The CDR3 loop is CASSAGATGELFF.

This chain links TRBV7-8 with TRBJ2-5; TCRdb returns TRBD2, unconfirmable since there is no DNA. The CDR3 contains 15 residues. Germline CDR1 reads SGHVS; CDR2 reads FQNEAQ. This chain's CDR3 is CASSWTSGKGETQYF.

The CDR3 spells CASSYGPDLGEGYTF. The chain links TRBV6-5 to TRBJ1-2. Germline-derived CDR1 and CDR2 are MNHEY and SVGAGI. This CDR3 has 15 amino acids.

The chain links TRBV9 to TRBJ2-7. CDR3 length: 12 residues. The germline gives CDR1 SGDLS, CDR2 YYNGEE. CDR3 loop: CASSTSTHEQYF.

The chain joins TRBV12-3 or TRBV12-4 to TRBJ2-1; TCRdb calls TRBD2, which cannot be checked without DNA. The CDR3 is 13 residues long. The CDR3 spells CASSPGAPDEQFF.

The chain joins TRBV27 to TRBJ2-7. This CDR3 has 14 residues. Germline V gives CDR1 MNHEY, CDR2 SMNVEV (reference sequence). The CDR3 is CASSFLGRNYEQYF.

This chain links TRBV24-1 with TRBJ2-2; the TCRdb D gene call, TRBD1, has no DNA to confirm it. This CDR3 spans 16 amino acids. CDR1 KGHDR and CDR2 SFDVKD come from the germline V gene. CDR3: CATRAGQGPNTGELFF.

The chain is built from TRBV24-1 and TRBJ2-2. The CDR3 covers 12 residues. CDR1 and CDR2 from the germline V gene are KGHDR and SFDVKD. CDR3 residues: CATSDDTGELFF.

The chain uses TRBV7-9 and TRBJ2-1; TCRdb proposes TRBD2, but this gene call is untestable without DNA. The CDR3 runs to 15 residues. CDR1 and CDR2 from the germline V gene are SEHNR and FQNEAQ (reference sequence). CDR3 in amino acids: CASSPGLAGSGREFF.

J is TRBJ2-3 and V is TRBV11-3; there is no DNA to check the TCRdb D call of TRBD2. The germline CDR1 and CDR2 sequences are SGHNT and YENEEA. The CDR3 is 14 residues long. The CDR3 protein is CASSASGRTDTQYF.

This chain's CDR3 is CSVEDRVTNEQYF. The rearrangement uses TRBV29-1 and TRBJ2-7; TCRdb proposes TRBD1, but this gene call is untestable without DNA. The CDR3 spans 13 residues. Germline CDR1 and CDR2: SQVTM and ANQGSEA.

V gene TRBV11-2 combines with J gene TRBJ2-3; TCRdb's D gene call, TRBD2, goes unchecked for lack of DNA. Germline V lookup: CDR1 SGHAT, CDR2 FQNNGV. The CDR3 has 15 residues. The CDR3 loop is CASSDISAWGDTQYF.

V gene TRBV27 combines with J gene TRBJ2-1; the TCRdb call, TRBD2, lacks DNA for checking. CDR1 is MNHEY, CDR2 SMNVEV, per germline (reference sequence). The CDR3 covers 14 residues. CDR3 residues: CASSCTSGNNEQFF.